These T cell receptor beta chains were read from a single sample in a study of early T cells in non-severe SARS-CoV-2 infection. TCRdb passed the 5' RACE reads through MiXCR, listing each CDR3 protein once. The data contain some 59,000 distinct CDR3 sequences, about 10% of them singletons. The sample consisted of whole blood, taken at baseline. Every receptor here comes from an adult who was a healthcare worker with PCR-confirmed SARS-CoV-2 infection or an uninfected control (not recorded which). CDR3s include the opening cysteine and the closing phenylalanine or tryptophan. The D gene is left open where the match is weak. Where a row states a size, it is once, few, many or the class of an expanded clone; other rows omit it.

d_gene	j_gene	abundance	v_gene	CDR3nt	CDR3aa
TRBD2	TRBJ2-1	few	TRBV5-6	TGTGCCAGCAGCCCCTTTCTAGCGGGAGGGATCAATGAGCAGTTCTTC	CASSPFLAGGINEQFF
NA	TRBJ2-3	NA	TRBV12-3/TRBV12-4	TGTGCCAGCAGTTTTGGTAGCGGTGACACAGATACGCAGTATTTT	CASSFGSGDTDTQYF
NA	TRBJ2-7	NA	TRBV7-2	TGTGCCAGCAGCTCCTACCTGAGGACCTACGAGCAGTACTTC	CASSSYLRTYEQYF
TRBD2	TRBJ2-3	few	TRBV5-1	TGCGCCAGCAGCTTACGGGGGGGAGAACCGACAGATACGCAGTATTTT	CASSLRGGEPTDTQYF
NA	TRBJ1-1	many	TRBV6-5	TGTGCCAGCAGTCCCGGAGCTAGTCGGAACACTGAAGCTTTCTTT	CASSPGASRNTEAFF
NA	TRBJ1-2	few	TRBV7-8	TGTGCCAGCAGCTTAACTCCCAACCGAGAGGATGGCTACACCTTC	CASSLTPNREDGYTF
TRBD1	TRBJ2-7	NA	TRBV7-2	TGTGCCAGCAGCTCCTGGACAGGGGTATACGAGCAGTACTTC	CASSSWTGVYEQYF
NA	TRBJ2-1	NA	TRBV7-8	TGTGCCAGCAGCTTAGACAGGGCCAATGAGCAGTTCTTC	CASSLDRANEQFF
TRBD1	TRBJ1-1	many	TRBV6-1	TGTGCCAGCAGGGGACAGGCCGGTCTCAACACTGAAGCTTTCTTT	CASRGQAGLNTEAFF
NA	TRBJ2-7	few	TRBV2	TGTGCCAGCAGTGAGGACAAACCCTACGAGCAGTACTTC	CASSEDKPYEQYF
NA	TRBJ2-6	NA	TRBV7-3	TGTGCCAGCAGCTTAAACCCCGGGTCTGGGGCCAACGTCCTGACTTTC	CASSLNPGSGANVLTF
NA	TRBJ2-7	NA	TRBV7-8	TGTGCCAGCAGCATAAGAACAGCTTACGAGCAGTACTTC	CASSIRTAYEQYF
TRBD2	TRBJ2-2	NA	TRBV7-6	TGTGCCAGCAGCTTTGGACTAGTGGGCGGGGAGCTGTTTTTT	CASSFGLVGGELFF
TRBD2	TRBJ2-1	few	TRBV2	TGTGCCAGCAGCGAACCTAGCGGGAGTAATGAGCAGTTCTTC	CASSEPSGSNEQFF
TRBD2	TRBJ2-1	many	TRBV7-9	TGTGCCAGCAGCCTAGGAGCGGGATCCAATGAGCAGTTCTTC	CASSLGAGSNEQFF